The 30 T cell receptor beta chains below come from one sample, sequenced in a study of T-cell memory formation after mild COVID-19. MiXCR was run by TCRdb on the 5' RACE reads, yielding one entry per CDR3 protein. The sample shows under 250,000 distinct CDR3 sequences, over 9.5% of them seen only once. The sequenced material came from PBMCs or a T cell subset sorted from them (not recorded which). The receptors stem from a man between 18 and 29 years old who had mild COVID-19 (a few samples of this study predate the infection). Cell type and time point are not known.

At least ten counts were recorded for this clonotype. V and J are TRBV7-9 and TRBJ1-3; possibly TRBD1 for D (6 bases). The CDR3 is 13 amino acids. V was clipped by 3 bases and J by 7 bases, with 10 bases between them. The germline V gene has CDR1 SEHNR and CDR2 FQNEAQ (reference sequence). CDR3 loop: CASSFGQGNTIYF. In DNA, the CDR3 is TGTGCCAGCAGCTTTGGGCAGGGGAACACCATATATTTT.

The rearrangement links TRBV5-5 to TRBJ2-7, with 7 bases fitting TRBD1. J lost 7 bases, V lost 4 bases, and 8 bases had no gene match. CDR3 size: 13 residues. The germline gives CDR1 SGHKS, CDR2 YYEKEE (reference sequence). The CDR3 reads CASSRTTGAEQYF. CDR3 in DNA: TGTGCCAGCAGCCGAACTACAGGGGCAGAGCAGTACTTC.

The rearrangement joins TRBV18 to TRBJ1-5; the match to TRBD1 covers 7 bases. J lost 7 bases, V lost 2 bases, and 5 bases had no gene match. Germline CDR1 is KGHSH and CDR2 is LQKENI. The CDR3 sequence is 14 residues long. CDR3 in amino acids: CASSPLQGFQPQHF. In nucleotides, the CDR3 is TGTGCCAGCTCACCATTACAGGGGTTCCAGCCCCAGCATTTT.

This chain connects TRBV6-6 to TRBJ1-1; D is ambiguous. The length of the CDR3 is 15 residues. The V end lost 0 bases, the J end lost 4 bases, and 12 bases lay between the germline ends. Germline CDR1 is MNHNY and CDR2 is SVGAGI (reference sequence). The CDR3 DNA follows: TGTGCCAGCAGTTACTCGGCGGTTTGGAGCACTGAAGCTTTCTTT. Translated, it gives CASSYSAVWSTEAFF.

The table lists this clonotype with a few counts. This chain links TRBV6-5 with TRBJ1-5; perhaps TRBD1 as D (5 bases). Germline-derived CDR1 and CDR2 are MNHEY and SVGAGI. The length of the CDR3 is 14 residues. V lost 6 bases and J lost 6, with 15 bases in between. The CDR3 nucleotides read TGTGCCAGCAGACAAGGAGGGACGGGTCAGCCCCAGCATTTT. Amino acids: CASRQGGTGQPQHF.

This clonotype has just a few counts. The J gene is TRBJ1-4, the V gene TRBV6-5, with 8 bases that match TRBD1. The ends lost 6 bases at V and 5 bases at J; junction bases unmatched: 5. CDR3 size: 14 residues. Germline-derived CDR1 and CDR2 are MNHEY and SVGAGI. CDR3 coding DNA: TGTGCCAGCAGGACTCCAGGGGGCAATGAAAAACTGTTTTTT. This codes for CASRTPGGNEKLFF.

This chain uses TRBV5-1 with TRBJ2-3; 9 bases align to TRBD2. The CDR3 extends over 17 amino acids. The junction had 9 bases not matched to a gene; V was cut back by 0 bases and J by 4 bases. CDR1 SGHRS and CDR2 YFSETQ come from the germline V gene. The CDR3 sequence: CASSLEMRGGRADTQYF. DNA of the CDR3: TGCGCCAGCAGCTTGGAGATGCGGGGGGGCCGGGCAGATACGCAGTATTTT.

The genes are TRBV18 and TRBJ1-2; a possible D gene is TRBD1 (5 bases). This CDR3 region has 14 residues. Trimming took off 0 bases at V and 4 bases at J, with 9 bases between the two ends. Germline-derived CDR1 and CDR2 are KGHSH and LQKENI. Here the CDR3 DNA reads TGTGCCAGCTCACCACCGGGGGTCCCCTATGGCTACACCTTC. Its translation: CASSPPGVPYGYTF.

This clonotype has more than one count but fewer than ten. The chain employs TRBV19 and TRBJ1-5, with a weak D call TRBD1 (6 bases). This CDR3 is 15 amino acids long. Germline-derived CDR1 and CDR2 are LNHDA and SQIVND (reference sequence). Trimming left V 5 bases short and J 3 bases short, with 14 bases between. This CDR3 reads CASSGGGSTNQPQHF. For the CDR3, the DNA is TGTGCCAGTAGTGGAGGGGGGTCTACCAATCAGCCCCAGCATTTT.

This clonotype was counted many times. This chain uses TRBV4-1 with TRBJ2-1, with a possible D match to TRBD2 (7 bases). Germline V gives CDR1 MGHRA, CDR2 YSYEKL. CDR3 length equals 17 residues. V shed 3 bases and J shed 12 bases, with 27 bases lying between them. CDR3 in amino acids: CASSHEPTGSRGLGQFF. CDR3 sequence (DNA): TGCGCCAGCAGCCACGAACCGACAGGATCGCGGGGGCTTGGGCAGTTCTTC.

This clonotype was seen a handful of times. V is TRBV7-9 and J is TRBJ2-1; D gene unclear. CDR1 SEHNR and CDR2 FQNEAQ come from the germline V gene (reference sequence). Trimming removed 4 bases at V and 7 bases at J, with 8 bases between. The CDR3 loop spans 12 amino acids. The CDR3 is CASSYKGNEQFF. CDR3 nucleotides: TGTGCCAGCAGCTATAAGGGTAATGAGCAGTTCTTC.

The gene calls are TRBV4-3 and TRBJ2-5, with D perhaps given as TRBD1 or TRBD2 (5 bases each). The CDR3 spans 15 residues. V was trimmed by 2 bases and J by 4 bases, leaving 14 bases between them. The germline CDR1 and CDR2 sequences are LGHNA and YSLEER. The CDR3 DNA sequence: TGCGCCAGCAGCCAAATGTCCGGGGCTGGAGAGACCCAGTACTTC. Encoded protein: CASSQMSGAGETQYF.

This clonotype was recorded at least ten times. The genes are TRBV7-2 and TRBJ2-1, with TRBD2 identical over 10 bases. Germline loops: CDR1 SGHTA, CDR2 FQGNSA. The V segment lost 5 bases and the J segment 6 bases; nucleotides outside the gene matches: 7. The CDR3 runs to 15 residues. For the CDR3, the DNA is TGTGCCAGCAGCCCCCGAGTAGCGGGGGGCAATGAGCAGTTCTTC. It yields the protein CASSPRVAGGNEQFF.

V is TRBV12-3 or TRBV12-4 and J is TRBJ2-1, with 7 bases identical to TRBD1. Trimming at V came to 8 bases and at J to 4 bases, leaving 11 bases not matched to a gene. The CDR3 extends over 15 amino acids. The CDR3 region is CASSPPGQRYNEQFF. The CDR3 nucleotides read TGTGCCAGCTCCCCCCCGGGACAGAGATACAATGAGCAGTTCTTC.

This clonotype was seen many times. The gene calls are TRBV11-2 and TRBJ2-1; the D gene is possibly TRBD2 (5 bases). Germline V CDR1 and CDR2: SGHAT, FQNNGV. The CDR3 extends over 13 amino acids. Trimming removed 6 bases from V and 7 bases from J, with 13 bases in between. This CDR3 is CASSLGLQNEQFF. CDR3 in DNA: TGTGCCAGCAGTCTCGGACTTCAAAATGAGCAGTTCTTC.

This clonotype was detected a few times. The chain links TRBV27 to TRBJ2-7; perhaps D is TRBD1 or TRBD2 (6 bases each). From germline, CDR1 is MNHEY and CDR2 SMNVEV (reference sequence). The CDR3 extends over 14 amino acids. V was trimmed by 8 bases and J by 5 bases, leaving 19 bases between them. The CDR3 DNA reads as TGTGCCAGCCGTCGGGGGCGCATGGTACACGAGCAGTACTTC. This encodes CASRRGRMVHEQYF.

The genes are TRBV4-3 and TRBJ2-2; D call uncertain. This CDR3 is built from 15 residues. Germline values: CDR1 LGHNA, CDR2 YSLEER. V lost 2 bases and J lost 1, with 8 bases in between. DNA for the CDR3: TGCGCCAGCAGCCAACTTTCCCAGAACACCGGGGAGCTGTTTTTT. Translating gives CASSQLSQNTGELFF.

The chain couples TRBV20-1 to TRBJ2-6; 8 nucleotides line up with TRBD2. Trimming took 0 bases from V and 2 from J; bases not matched to a gene: 3. The CDR3 loop spans 16 amino acids. Germline V gives CDR1 DFQATT, CDR2 SNEGSKA (reference sequence). CDR3 coding DNA: TGCAGTGCTAGAGATTCGGGAGGGACTGGGGCCAACGTCCTGACTTTC. Translation: CSARDSGGTGANVLTF.

This clonotype occurred a few times. The chain is built from TRBV5-4 and TRBJ1-1, with 7 bases lining up with TRBD1. The CDR3 covers 16 residues. Germline V gene lookup returns CDR1 SGHNT and CDR2 YYREEE (reference sequence). V lost 0 bases to trimming and J lost 4 bases; unmatched junction nucleotides: 9. The CDR3 is CASSLGGAGGATEAFF. DNA of the CDR3: TGTGCCAGCAGCTTGGGGGGGGCAGGGGGAGCCACTGAAGCTTTCTTT.

This clonotype showed up many times. This chain joins TRBV7-8 and TRBJ2-5; 12 nucleotides line up with TRBD2. This CDR3 has 16 amino acids. The J segment lost 4 bases and the V segment lost 3 bases, leaving 6 bases of the junction unmatched. Looked up from germline, CDR1 is SGHVS and CDR2 is FQNEAQ. This CDR3 reads CASSFIRTSGVETQYF. The CDR3 nucleotides are TGTGCCAGCAGCTTTATACGGACTAGCGGGGTAGAGACCCAGTACTTC.

This clonotype was seen a few times. V gene TRBV7-8 combines with J gene TRBJ1-1, with D possibly matching TRBD1 (5 bases). This CDR3 region has 15 residues. Trimming stripped 0 bases from V and 1 base from J, with 9 bases between. Germline V gene lookup returns CDR1 SGHVS and CDR2 FQNEAQ. CDR3: CASSLAGRANTEAFF. CDR3 bases: TGTGCCAGCAGCTTAGCGGGCAGGGCGAACACTGAAGCTTTCTTT.

The CDR3 protein is CASSPGTTEAFF. CDR3 nucleotide sequence: TGTGCCAGCAGTCCCGGAACGACTGAAGCTTTCTTT. V is TRBV28 and J is TRBJ1-1; D not resolved. The V and J ends lost 5 bases and 5 bases respectively, with 9 bases between them. Germline loops: CDR1 MDHEN, CDR2 SYDVKM. The CDR3 extends over 12 amino acids.

This clonotype was observed a handful of times. J is TRBJ1-2 and V is TRBV19; a possible D gene is TRBD1 (5 bases). Trimming cost V 8 bases and J 4 bases, with 14 bases left between them. CDR1 is LNHDA, CDR2 SQIVND, per germline (reference sequence). The CDR3 is made up of 13 amino acids. The CDR3 sequence: CASQDTDSYGYTF. CDR3 bases: TGTGCCAGTCAGGACACAGACTCCTATGGCTACACCTTC.

The V gene is TRBV20-1, the J gene TRBJ2-6; D is uncertain. The CDR3 runs 14 residues. CDR1 DFQATT and CDR2 SNEGSKA come from the germline V gene (reference sequence). V was shortened by 3 bases and J by 1 base, with 7 bases between the two germline ends. The chain's CDR3 is CSARVRSGANVLTF. CDR3 coding DNA: TGCAGTGCTAGGGTCAGATCTGGGGCCAACGTCCTGACTTTC.

This clonotype was counted many times. This rearrangement joins TRBV5-1 to TRBJ2-1; TRBD1 agrees at 11 bases. V lost 7 bases to trimming and J lost 6 bases; unmatched junction nucleotides: 9. There are 15 residues in the CDR3. Germline values: CDR1 SGHRS, CDR2 YFSETQ. The CDR3 DNA is TGCGCCAGCGCTCTGGGGGACAGGGGGGTCAATGAGCAGTTCTTC. Its protein is CASALGDRGVNEQFF.

This clonotype showed up just a few times. The chain links TRBV7-3 to TRBJ2-3, with unresolved D. Trimming removed 2 bases at V and 3 bases at J, with 12 bases between. CDR3 size: 15 residues. CDR1 is SGHTA and CDR2 is FQGTGA in the germline V gene. CDR3 amino acids: CASSLYASKTDTQYF. The CDR3 DNA reads as TGTGCCAGCAGCTTATACGCTTCAAAGACAGATACGCAGTATTTT.

This clonotype showed up just a few times. The genes are TRBV19 and TRBJ2-2; possible D gene TRBD1, 6 bases. The V end was cut by 6 bases, the J end by 3 bases, with 11 bases between. Per the germline V gene, CDR1 is LNHDA and CDR2 is SQIVND (reference sequence). This CDR3 is 14 amino acids long. The CDR3 loop reads CASRTTGHTGELFF. DNA of the CDR3: TGTGCCAGTAGGACGACAGGACACACCGGGGAGCTGTTTTTT.

This clonotype was counted between two and nine times. The V call is TRBV9, the J call TRBJ2-5; D is perhaps TRBD2 (5 bases). This CDR3 comprises 14 residues. Per germline, CDR1 SGDLS and CDR2 YYNGEE. With 0 bases removed from V and 5 bases from J, the gap between germline ends came to 11 bases. The CDR3 bases are TGTGCCAGCAGCGTAGCTACGGGCGGGGAGACCCAGTACTTC. It is translated as CASSVATGGETQYF.

This clonotype occurred many times. The rearrangement joins TRBV5-1 to TRBJ2-1; no definite D call. The CDR3 loop spans 17 amino acids. Germline CDR1 SGHRS, CDR2 YFSETQ. V was cut by 4 bases and J by 0 bases, with 17 bases left in between. In DNA, the CDR3 is TGCGCCAGCAGCCCCCACGCGAATATTGGCTCCTACAATGAGCAGTTCTTC. As protein: CASSPHANIGSYNEQFF.

The sample holds a few counts of this clonotype. The CDR3 reads CSARGGTYGYTF. CDR3 DNA: TGCAGTGCTAGAGGAGGGACCTATGGCTACACCTTC. The chain carries TRBV20-1 and TRBJ1-2; D perhaps matches TRBD1 (5 bases). The CDR3 totals 12 residues. Trimming removed 1 base at V and 4 bases at J, with 7 bases between. CDR1 and CDR2 from the germline V gene are DFQATT and SNEGSKA (reference sequence).